These T cell receptor beta chains were read from a single sample in a study of PD-1 blockade in classical Hodgkin lymphoma. TCRdb's table, derived via immunoSEQ multiplex PCR, lists solely in-frame clones and lacks some. The sample lists fewer than 100,000 clones, around 93% occurring once. This sample comprised peripheral blood mononuclear cells (PBMCs), obtained before the fourth cycle of nivolumab. Receptors originate from a human donor with classical Hodgkin lymphoma. CDR3s include the opening cysteine and the closing phenylalanine or tryptophan. Each record gives: J gene, V gene, D gene, clone size, CDR3 DNA, CDR3 protein. The D gene is left open where the match is weak. Some rows have no size entry. The others give once, few or many, or a class for an expanded clone.

TRBJ2-5 TRBV4-2 NA NA TGTGCCAGCAGCCAAGCCTTTAGTGGGGGGCCGGGAGAGACCCAGTACTTC CASSQAFSGGPGETQYF
TRBJ1-2 TRBV6-1 NA NA TGTGCCAGCAGAATCCAGATCTATGGCTACACCTTC CASRIQIYGYTF
TRBJ1-4 TRBV20-1 NA few TGCAGTGCTGGTGGTAGCACGGGACTGTTTTTT CSAGGSTGLFF
TRBJ2-3 TRBV4-1 TRBD2 once TGCGCCAGCAGCCCAGACCCCGGAGGAGCGGGAGCTTCAGATACGCAGTATTTT CASSPDPGGAGASDTQYF
TRBJ2-1 TRBV2 NA once TGTGCCAGCAGGGGGGGAGGTAATGAGCAGTTCTTC CASRGGGNEQFF
TRBJ1-5 TRBV4-1 NA NA TGCGCCAGCAGCCAAGATGGAGGCGGGGTGATGAGCAATCAGCCCCAGCATTTT CASSQDGGGVMSNQPQHF
TRBJ2-7 TRBV5-1 NA NA TGCGCCAGCAGTAGGAGCGGAGAATCCTACGAGCAGTACTTC CASSRSGESYEQYF
TRBJ1-1 TRBV11-1 NA NA TGTGCCAGCAGCCCCGAATTTCGGGTCTCTGAAGCTTTCTTT CASSPEFRVSEAFF
TRBJ2-5 TRBV18 NA NA TGTGCCAGCTCACCGGCAGGTCAAGAGACCCAGTACTTC CASSPAGQETQYF
TRBJ1-4 TRBV4-1 TRBD1 NA TGCGCCAGCAGCCAAGCAGGGGGAGTCCTTTGGGAGGAAAAACTGTTTTTT CASSQAGGVLWEEKLFF
TRBJ1-5 TRBV7-9 NA NA TGTGCCAGCAGCTTAGCAGGGGATCAGCCCCAGCATTTT CASSLAGDQPQHF
TRBJ2-7 TRBV28 TRBD2 once TGTGCCAGCAGCCCCTACCTAGGGAAGACTAGCGGAGAATTCTACGAGCAGTACTTC CASSPYLGKTSGEFYEQYF
TRBJ2-7 TRBV6-5 NA NA TGTGCCAGCAGTTCCTTGGGCAGGACCTACGAGCAGTACTTC CASSSLGRTYEQYF
TRBJ2-7 TRBV30 TRBD2 NA TGTGCCTGGAGTGTACGAGCGGGAGGGCGGAGAAGCTCCTACGAGCAGTACTTC CAWSVRAGGRRSSYEQYF
TRBJ2-7 TRBV6-5 NA NA TGTGCCAGCAGTTACCAGGGGTCCTACGAGCAGTACTTC CASSYQGSYEQYF
TRBJ1-4 TRBV5-4 NA NA TGTGCCAGCAGCTTGGTAGGGGCCGGAGGGAATGAAAAACTGTTTTTT CASSLVGAGGNEKLFF
TRBJ1-2 TRBV14 NA NA TGTGCCAGCAGCCAAGATCACCCCCCCCCAGTGGGTCAGTACACCTTC CASSQDHPPPVGQYTF
TRBJ1-1 TRBV14 TRBD1 NA TGTGCCAGCAGCCGGATACAGGGGGTGACTGAAGCTTTCTTT CASSRIQGVTEAFF
TRBJ2-7 TRBV28 TRBD2 NA TGTGCCAGCAGGTCCTTAGCGGGAGGCACCTACGAGCAGTACTTC CASRSLAGGTYEQYF
TRBJ1-1 TRBV28 NA NA TGTGCCAGCAGTTTTAGGGGAACTGAAGCTTTCTTT CASSFRGTEAFF
TRBJ2-1 TRBV4-1 NA NA TGCGCCAGCAGCCAAGACAGGAGGACTCATGAGCAGTTCTTC CASSQDRRTHEQFF
TRBJ2-7 TRBV4-1 TRBD1 few TGCGCCAGCAGCCAAGAGTGGGACAGGGTGTACGAGCAGTACTTC CASSQEWDRVYEQYF
TRBJ2-6 TRBV15 NA NA TGTGCCACCAGCCGAGACGGGGTCGGGTTAGTAACTGGGGCCAACGTCCTGACTTTC CATSRDGVGLVTGANVLTF
TRBJ1-1 TRBV5-1 NA NA TGCGCCAGCAGCTGGGCTGGGGACACTGAAGCTTTCTTT CASSWAGDTEAFF
TRBJ2-7 TRBV25-1 TRBD2 NA TGTGCCAGCAGAAAAGCGGGAGGTATCAACTACGAGCAGTACTTC CASRKAGGINYEQYF
TRBJ1-1 TRBV28 NA NA TGTGCCAGCAGTTTTCTGTTTATGAACACTGAAGCTTTCTTT CASSFLFMNTEAFF
TRBJ2-1 TRBV5-1 NA NA TGCGCCAGCAGCTTGGGCGGTAATGAGCAGTTCTTC CASSLGGNEQFF
TRBJ2-3 TRBV14 TRBD2 NA TGTGCCAGCAGCCCCGACCAAAGACTAGCGGGGCCAGATACGCAGTATTTT CASSPDQRLAGPDTQYF
TRBJ1-1 TRBV11-2 TRBD1 NA TGTGCCAGCAGCCCGACCGGACAGGGGGACACTGAAGCTTTCTTT CASSPTGQGDTEAFF
TRBJ1-5 TRBV7-9 TRBD1 NA TGTGCCAGCAGCTTAGGGGTAGGGACAGCTAATCAGCCCCAGCATTTT CASSLGVGTANQPQHF
TRBJ2-7 TRBV7-8 NA once TGTGCCAGCAGCCCATTAGGGGCCTACGAGCAGTACTTC CASSPLGAYEQYF
TRBJ2-7 TRBV6-6 TRBD2 NA TGTGCCAGCAGCCCGGGACTAGCGTCCAACTACGAGCAGTACTTC CASSPGLASNYEQYF
TRBJ2-6 TRBV28 NA NA TGTGCCAGCAGTTTATCTCCGGGTGTTGGGGCCAACGTCCTGACTTTC CASSLSPGVGANVLTF
TRBJ2-7 TRBV4-2 TRBD2 NA TGTGCCAGCAGCCAAGGGGCGGGGCTAGCGGGGTACGAGCAGTACTTC CASSQGAGLAGYEQYF
TRBJ2-1 TRBV11-2 TRBD2 NA TGTGCCAGCAGCCCCGGACTAGCATTGGAGCAGTTCTTC CASSPGLALEQFF
TRBJ1-5 TRBV27 NA NA TGTGCCAGCGCCCCAAGGGGACGGGGGGTTCCTAGCAATCAGCCCCAGCATTTT CASAPRGRGVPSNQPQHF
TRBJ1-1 TRBV14 NA NA TGTGCCAGCAGCCAGGGCTTCACAGGGAACACTGAAGCTTTCTTT CASSQGFTGNTEAFF
TRBJ1-2 TRBV19 NA NA TGTGCCAGTGGTAGACGGGAAACTTTCCACTATGGCTACACCTTC CASGRRETFHYGYTF
TRBJ2-7 TRBV29-1 NA NA TGCAGCGTTTCCGAGTCCTGGGACGAGCAGTACTTC CSVSESWDEQYF
TRBJ1-2 TRBV19 NA once TGTGCCAGTGGGGAACAGGGCCATGGCTACACCTTC CASGEQGHGYTF
TRBJ1-4 TRBV7-6 TRBD1 NA TGTGCCAGCAGCTTAATCGGGACAGGCCATGAAAAACTGTTTTTT CASSLIGTGHEKLFF
TRBJ1-1 TRBV29-1 TRBD1 few TGCAGCGTCCCCGGGACAGGGGGGACTGAAGCTTTCTTT CSVPGTGGTEAFF
TRBJ1-2 TRBV19 NA NA TGTGCCAGTAGTGCCCCGGACACCCCACGTGGCTACACCTTC CASSAPDTPRGYTF
TRBJ2-7 TRBV6-1 NA few TGTGCCAGCAGTGGGTTAGAGTACGAGCAGTACTTC CASSGLEYEQYF
TRBJ1-1 TRBV4-1 NA NA TGCGCCAGCAGCCACGCGGACCTCCGGAACACTGAAGCTTTCTTT CASSHADLRNTEAFF
TRBJ2-4 TRBV9 TRBD2 NA TGTGCCAGCAGCAAGTCGAGCGGGAGAAGTAAAAACATTCAGTACTTC CASSKSSGRSKNIQYF
TRBJ1-2 TRBV7-9 NA NA TGTGCCAGCAGCCTCGGTCAACAAGGAGGCTACACCTTC CASSLGQQGGYTF
TRBJ2-1 TRBV27 TRBD2 NA TGTGCCAGCAGAACTAGCGCCGCGTACAATGAGCAGTTCTTC CASRTSAAYNEQFF
TRBJ2-1 TRBV18 NA NA TGTGCCAGCTCACCTCTCAGTGAGCAGTTCTTC CASSPLSEQFF
TRBJ2-1 TRBV9 TRBD2 NA TGTGCCAGCAGCCTATCAACAGGACTAGCGGGAGTAGGCAATGAGCAGTTCTTC CASSLSTGLAGVGNEQFF
TRBJ2-1 TRBV21-1 NA NA TGTGCCAGCAGCAATCGACCGGGACTAGATGGGAATGAGCAGTTCTTC CASSNRPGLDGNEQFF
TRBJ2-1 TRBV30 NA NA TGTGCCTGCGGGACTCCCTTTTTCAATGAGCAGTTCTTC CACGTPFFNEQFF
TRBJ1-2 TRBV7-9 NA NA TGTGCCAGCCGCTCCCAGGGACCTAACTATGGCTACACCTTC CASRSQGPNYGYTF
TRBJ1-6 TRBV6-6 NA once TGTGCCAGCAGTTACTCCCGTTCCGCCTATAATTCACCCCTCCACTTT CASSYSRSAYNSPLHF
TRBJ1-3 TRBV18 NA NA TGTGCCAGCTCACCAACACAAGGAGGAAACACCATATATTTT CASSPTQGGNTIYF
TRBJ2-1 TRBV6-4 TRBD2 once TGTGCCAGCAGTGACCCGGGACTAGCGGGATGGGGCTCCTACAATGAGCAGTTCTTC CASSDPGLAGWGSYNEQFF
TRBJ2-7 TRBV10-1 TRBD2 NA TGCGCCAGCAGCGCTAGCGGGAGGAGTACCTACGAGCAGTACTTC CASSASGRSTYEQYF
TRBJ1-2 TRBV5-1 NA NA TGCGCCAGCAGCCCCCGGCAAGCTAACTATGGCTACACCTTC CASSPRQANYGYTF
TRBJ1-4 TRBV29-1 NA NA TGCAGCGTTGAAGAGGTTCGGGCAACGGGGAATGAAAAACTGTTTTTT CSVEEVRATGNEKLFF